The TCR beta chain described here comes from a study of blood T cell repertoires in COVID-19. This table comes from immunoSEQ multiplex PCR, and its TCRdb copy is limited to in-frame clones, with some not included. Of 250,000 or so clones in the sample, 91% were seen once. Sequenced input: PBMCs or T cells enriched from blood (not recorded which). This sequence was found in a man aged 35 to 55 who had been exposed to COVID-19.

This CDR3 reads CSVRLSRTGELFF. The CDR3 DNA sequence: TGCAGCGTTCGCCTCTCGCGCACCGGGGAGCTGTTTTTT. This chain connects TRBV29-1 to TRBJ2-2; D is ambiguous. CDR1 is SQVTM, CDR2 ANQGSEA, per germline. V was clipped by 5 bases and J by 4 bases, with 11 bases between them. This CDR3 has 13 amino acids.